This T cell receptor beta chain was profiled in a study of shared clonotypes between healthy human individuals. Each cell subset's genomic DNA was divided evenly among several immunoSEQ plates. The assay was immunoSEQ multiplex PCR, and TCRdb's table has in-frame clones only and misses some. The sample carries roughly 2,300,000 clones, 85% to 95% recorded once. V shed 5 bases, J shed 0 bases, and the junction held 4 bases outside the gene matches. The CDR3 covers 17 residues. Germline loops: CDR1 SGHTA, CDR2 FQGNSA. Sequencing was done on a sample of naive CD4+ T cells from PBMCs. Subset indicated: CD45RA+ positively selected. This chain links TRBV7-2 with TRBJ2-6, with TRBD1 matching over 10 bases. This receptor was identified in a man between 18 and 35 years old in good health. Some clones in this sample may be carry-over from other donors' samples. The CDR3 loop reads CASSPGQGYSGANVLTF. CDR3 bases: TGTGCCAGCAGCCCGGGACAGGGGTACTCTGGGGCCAACGTCCTGACTTTC.